The 29 T cell receptor beta chains given below trace back to one sample, sequenced in a study of cytomegalovirus exposure and HLA in healthy donors (dated by TCRdb to 2017 to 2019). Library method: the immunoSEQ multiplex PCR assay. A mixture of 60 forward primers for TCR Vbeta segments and 13 reverse primers for TCR Jbeta segments was used in the multiplex PCR. In its TCRdb copy, this immuneACCESS table keeps in-frame sequences only and misses some clones. Where compared with another copy, unresolved V genes explain less than half of these, and the others have no known cause. This sample gives some 120,000 clones in total; 55% to 65% of them show up just once. Just under 9.5% of the sample rests with the top ten. The sequenced sample was PBMCs. These receptor sequences come from a woman aged 35 to 49 in good health and CMV-seropositive.

V is TRBV11-1 and J is TRBJ2-7, with 7 bases that match TRBD2. Unmatched junction bases numbered 7, after V lost 5 bases and J lost 0 bases. Germline CDR1 is SGHAT and CDR2 is FQDESV (reference sequence). The CDR3 contains 15 residues. CDR3 region: CASSLLAVNSYEQYF. The CDR3 region has the DNA TGTGCCAGCAGCCTTCTAGCGGTTAACTCCTACGAGCAGTACTTC. Looking up the rest from reference TRBV11-1 and TRBJ2-7 gives the full variable domain: EAEVAQSPRYKITEKSQAVAFWCDPISGHATLYWYRQILGQGPELLVQFQDESVVDDSQLPKDRFSAERLKGVDSTLKIQPAELGDSAMYLCASSLLAVNSYEQYFGPGTRLTVT.

The V call is TRBV28, the J call TRBJ2-7; 7 positions agree with TRBD1. CDR3 size: 14 residues. Per the germline V gene, CDR1 is MDHEN and CDR2 is SYDVKM. With V trimmed by 4 bases and J by 3 bases, 6 bases remained unmatched. CDR3 coding DNA: TGTGCCAGCAGTTATAAGCCAGGGGGCTACGAGCAGTACTTC. Protein sequence: CASSYKPGGYEQYF.

Only one count was recorded for this clone. This chain connects TRBV28 to TRBJ1-1; possible D gene TRBD1, 5 bases. Trimming removed 4 bases at V and 11 bases at J, with 17 bases between. The CDR3 length is 13 residues. CDR1 and CDR2 (germline): MDHEN, SYDVKM. The DNA of the CDR3 is TGTGCCAGCAGTTCCCCGGACATCTCGAAGGCTTTCTTT. This translates into CASSSPDISKAFF. The full variable domain, in which reference TRBV28 and TRBJ1-1 provide the parts outside the CDR3, is DVKVTQSSRYLVKRTGEKVFLECVQDMDHENMFWYRQDPGLGLRLIYFSYDVKMKEKGDIPEGYSVSREKKERFSLILESASTNQTSMYLCASSSPDISKAFFGQGTRLTVV.

This clone occurred a few times. V usage is TRBV6-5 and J usage is TRBJ2-3, with D perhaps TRBD2 (6 bases). The germline V and J ends were trimmed by 5 bases and 4 bases, with 10 bases remaining between them. Germline CDR1 MNHEY, CDR2 SVGAGI. The length of the CDR3 is 13 residues. DNA for the CDR3: TGTGCCAGCAGTGGGGAGGCGGCAGATACGCAGTATTTT. It is translated as CASSGEAADTQYF.

In nucleotides, the CDR3 is TGTGCCAGCAGGCCCGACAGCTCTACCCAGCCCCAGCATTTT. Amino acids: CASRPDSSTQPQHF. V usage is TRBV2 and J usage is TRBJ1-5; weak D call: TRBD1 (5 bases). V dropped 6 bases and J dropped 7 bases, with 16 bases sitting between them. The length of the CDR3 is 14 residues. Per the germline V gene, CDR1 is SNHLY and CDR2 is FYNNEI.

The gene calls are TRBV4-1 and TRBJ1-1; no clear D gene. V was clipped by 0 bases and J by 7 bases, with 12 bases between them. Germline lookup yields CDR1 MGHRA and CDR2 YSYEKL. CDR3 size: 14 residues. DNA for the CDR3: TGCGCCAGCAGCCAAGAGGGGTCCGGGAATGAAGCTTTCTTT. This encodes CASSQEGSGNEAFF.

The CDR3 coding sequence is TGTGCCAGCAGTGTGAGAGACAGGGGCTATGGCTACACCTTC. It is translated as CASSVRDRGYGYTF. This chain joins TRBV2 and TRBJ1-2, with 8 bases aligning to TRBD1. Germline CDR1 is SNHLY and CDR2 is FYNNEI. The CDR3 has 14 residues. With V trimmed by 4 bases and J by 4 bases, 5 bases remained unmatched.

The rearrangement joins TRBV27 to TRBJ2-1, with 11 bases aligning to TRBD2. Germline lookup yields CDR1 MNHEY and CDR2 SMNVEV (reference sequence). After removal of 8 bases from V and 2 bases from J, the junction contained 8 bases not matched to a gene. The CDR3 spans 16 residues. This CDR3 reads CASGVATSGTYNEQFF. The CDR3 DNA is TGTGCCAGCGGGGTCGCGACTAGCGGGACCTACAATGAGCAGTTCTTC.

This clone was seen a few times. The chain couples TRBV25-1 to TRBJ2-5, with unresolved D. This CDR3 is 13 amino acids long. Germline CDR1 and CDR2: MGHDK and SYGVNS. V dropped 5 bases and J dropped 4 bases, with 11 bases sitting between them. CDR3 loop: CASSLAVGETQYF. The DNA of the CDR3 is TGTGCCAGCAGTCTTGCCGTCGGAGAGACCCAGTACTTC. Using reference TRBV25-1 and TRBJ2-5 for the parts outside the CDR3, the full variable domain is EADIYQTPRYLVIGTGKKITLECSQTMGHDKMYWYQQDPGMELHLIHYSYGVNSTEKGDLSSESTVSRIRTEHFPLTLESARPSHTSQYLCASSLAVGETQYFGPGTRLLVL.

The chain recombines TRBV7-9 with TRBJ1-2; D unclear. The CDR3 contains 18 residues. V was clipped by 3 bases and J by 3 bases, with 23 bases between them. In germline, CDR1 is SEHNR, CDR2 FQNEAQ (reference sequence). Written as DNA, the CDR3 is TGTGCCAGCAGCTTCTTTTCCGCGGGCTACCTTCAAGACTATGGCTACACCTTC. Translation gives CASSFFSAGYLQDYGYTF.

The chain employs TRBV14 and TRBJ2-1; D ambiguous. Germline V gives CDR1 SGHDN, CDR2 FVKESK. CDR3 length: 11 amino acids. Trimming took 5 bases from V and 6 from J, leaving 5 bases between them. CDR3 nucleotide sequence: TGTGCCAGCAGCTCTCTCAATGAGCAGTTCTTC. It encodes CASSSLNEQFF.

The chain has TRBV19 and TRBJ1-5, with no clear D. Germline CDR1 and CDR2: LNHDA and SQIVND (reference sequence). V lost 3 bases and J lost 3, with 9 bases in between. The CDR3 is 14 amino acids. The chain's CDR3 is CASSIGNYNQPQHF. The CDR3 DNA is TGTGCCAGTAGTATCGGGAACTACAATCAGCCCCAGCATTTT.

This clone came up a few times. V is TRBV15 and J is TRBJ1-3; no reliable D call. This CDR3 spans 17 amino acids. V was pared by 1 base and J by 0 bases, with 13 bases between. Germline CDR1 reads LNHNV; CDR2 reads YYDKDF (reference sequence). The CDR3 is CATSRVGEISSGNTIYF. CDR3 in DNA: TGTGCCACCAGCAGAGTTGGGGAGATTAGCTCTGGAAACACCATATATTTT. Drawing the rest from reference TRBV15 and TRBJ1-3, the complete variable domain is DAMVIQNPRYQVTQFGKPVTLSCSQTLNHNVMYWYQQKSSQAPKLLFHYYDKDFNNEADTPDNFQSRRPNTSFCFLDIRSPGLGDTAMYLCATSRVGEISSGNTIYFGEGSWLTVV.

The V call is TRBV11-2, the J call TRBJ1-2; 11 positions match TRBD1. The CDR3 runs to 16 residues. Trimming took 5 bases from V and 6 from J; bases not matched to a gene: 11. Germline V lookup: CDR1 SGHAT, CDR2 FQNNGV. The CDR3 nucleotides read TGTGCCAGCAGCCCGGACAGGGGGCGCGTAGGTAATGGCTACACCTTC. Translating it yields CASSPDRGRVGNGYTF.

This clone occurred a few times. The chain couples TRBV6-1 to TRBJ2-7; 11 positions agree with TRBD2. V was pared by 4 bases and J by 5 bases, with 7 bases of the junction left unmatched. Germline V gene sequence: CDR1 MNHNS, CDR2 SASEGT. The CDR3 spans 15 residues. CDR3 sequence reads: CASSVSGRAGNEQYF. Here the CDR3 DNA reads TGTGCCAGCAGTGTTAGCGGGAGGGCCGGAAACGAGCAGTACTTC.

The chain is built from TRBV27 and TRBJ1-1; D is unresolved. Deletions cut 0 bases from V and 10 bases from J, with 15 bases between. CDR1 MNHEY and CDR2 SMNVEV come from the germline V gene (reference sequence). This CDR3 is 14 amino acids long. CDR3 nucleotide sequence: TGTGCCAGCAGTTTATCACCAGCGTCCTTGGGAGCTTTCTTT. Protein sequence: CASSLSPASLGAFF.

This chain joins TRBV28 and TRBJ2-7, with D possibly being TRBD1 (6 bases). Germline lookup yields CDR1 MDHEN and CDR2 SYDVKM. With 7 bases removed from V and 1 base from J, the gap between germline ends came to 14 bases. CDR3 length: 14 residues. The chain's CDR3 is CASTKGEDSYEQYF. The CDR3 DNA reads TGTGCCAGCACCAAGGGGGAAGATTCCTACGAGCAGTACTTC.

This clone was found once. The chain is built from TRBV28 and TRBJ2-7; maybe TRBD1 (6 bases). The CDR3 totals 15 residues. V lost 7 bases and J 3 bases, leaving 19 bases between the germline ends. Germline loops: CDR1 MDHEN, CDR2 SYDVKM. This CDR3 is CASTRLQGQIYEQYF. In DNA form, the CDR3 reads TGTGCCAGCACGCGGCTCCAGGGGCAGATCTACGAGCAGTACTTC.

V and J are TRBV7-6 and TRBJ2-7; tentative D call: TRBD2 (5 bases). The germline CDR1 and CDR2 sequences are SGHVS and FNYEAQ. The V gene lost 5 bases and the J gene lost 0 bases, with 11 bases spanning the gap. The CDR3 covers 14 residues. The CDR3 DNA reads as TGTGCCAGCAGCCTCCAGCGGACCTCCTACGAGCAGTACTTC. Translation: CASSLQRTSYEQYF. The whole variable domain, remainder taken from reference TRBV7-6 and TRBJ2-7, is GAGVSQSPRYKVTKRGQDVALRCDPISGHVSLYWYRQALGQGPEFLTYFNYEAQQDKSGLPNDRFSAERPEGSISTLTIQRTEQRDSAMYRCASSLQRTSYEQYFGPGTRLTVT.

This chain joins TRBV19 and TRBJ2-1, with TRBD2 identical over 9 bases. The CDR3 runs 15 residues. The germline gives CDR1 LNHDA, CDR2 SQIVND (reference sequence). J was trimmed by 1 base and V by 4 bases; bases with no gene match: 2. The CDR3 sequence is CASSTGLASYNEQFF. Written as DNA, the CDR3 is TGTGCCAGTAGTACGGGACTAGCATCCTACAATGAGCAGTTCTTC.

This clone appeared once. V gene TRBV29-1 combines with J gene TRBJ1-1; D gene ambiguous. V was trimmed by 3 bases and J by 10 bases, leaving 15 bases between them. This CDR3 is built from 12 residues. The germline CDR1 and CDR2 sequences are SQVTM and ANQGSEA. In nucleotides, the CDR3 is TGCAGCGTTGATTACGACCTCTCGGGAGCTTTCTTT. It is translated as CSVDYDLSGAFF.

The chain employs TRBV7-8 and TRBJ1-5; TRBD1 might be the D (6 bases). Trimming pared 5 bases from V and 3 bases from J, leaving 17 bases between. CDR3 length equals 16 residues. Germline V gives CDR1 SGHVS, CDR2 FQNEAQ. The CDR3 sequence is CASSVVRDKLNQPQHF. The CDR3 DNA reads TGTGCCAGCAGCGTCGTCCGGGACAAACTCAATCAGCCCCAGCATTTT.

The CDR3 nucleotides read TGCGCCAGCAGCTTGGGACACACCCCGGTGGGGCTACAAGAGACCCAGTACTTC. It yields the protein CASSLGHTPVGLQETQYF. This chain connects TRBV5-1 to TRBJ2-5; TRBD1 might be the D (5 bases). The CDR3 totals 18 residues. V dropped 0 bases and J dropped 2 bases, with 20 bases sitting between them. CDR1 and CDR2 (germline): SGHRS, YFSETQ. Using reference TRBV5-1 and TRBJ2-5 for the parts outside the CDR3, the full variable domain is KAGVTQTPRYLIKTRGQQVTLSCSPISGHRSVSWYQQTPGQGLQFLFEYFSETQRNKGNFPGRFSGRQFSNSRSEMNVSTLELGDSALYLCASSLGHTPVGLQETQYFGPGTRLLVL.

Here the CDR3 reads CASSLARGLNEQFF. The CDR3 nucleotides are TGTGCCAGCAGCTTAGCCAGGGGGTTGAATGAGCAGTTCTTC. The chain employs TRBV7-2 and TRBJ2-1, with TRBD1 matching 7 bases. CDR1 and CDR2 from the germline V gene are SGHTA and FQGNSA. V trimming: 0 bases; J trimming: 7 bases; junction bases outside the gene matches: 3. The length of the CDR3 is 14 residues.

This chain links TRBV10-3 with TRBJ2-1; D possibly corresponds to TRBD2 (5 bases). V was clipped by 9 bases and J by 7 bases, with 16 bases between them. The CDR3 is 13 residues long. The germline V gene encodes CDR1 ENHRY and CDR2 SYGVKD. CDR3 sequence: CAIRPSGMNEQFF. The CDR3 DNA follows: TGTGCCATAAGGCCCAGCGGAATGAATGAGCAGTTCTTC.

The genes are TRBV2 and TRBJ2-2; 7 bases fit TRBD1. Germline V gene lookup returns CDR1 SNHLY and CDR2 FYNNEI. Germline trimming cut 9 bases from V and 6 bases from J; bases unmatched to any gene: 22. This CDR3 spans 18 amino acids. The CDR3 DNA is TGTGCCAGTATCCCCCGCCTACAGGGGTCCAAAGTCCCCGGGGAGCTGTTTTTT. Its translation is CASIPRLQGSKVPGELFF.

The chain recombines TRBV7-9 with TRBJ2-7; no firm D call. Germline-derived CDR1 and CDR2 are SEHNR and FQNEAQ (reference sequence). The CDR3 covers 15 residues. Trimming took 5 bases from V and 0 from J, leaving 14 bases between them. DNA for the CDR3: TGTGCCAGCAGCACAGACCGGCAGGACTCCTACGAGCAGTACTTC. It translates to CASSTDRQDSYEQYF.

The chain recombines TRBV10-3 with TRBJ2-5; TRBD2 might be the D (5 bases). The CDR3 is made up of 15 amino acids. V lost 4 bases to trimming and J lost 4 bases, with 16 bases between them. Germline V lookup: CDR1 ENHRY, CDR2 SYGVKD. CDR3 sequence (DNA): TGTGCCATCAGTGCGGGCCTAGCAGTAAGAGAGACCCAGTACTTC. It translates to CAISAGLAVRETQYF.

The chain links TRBV29-1 to TRBJ2-7; weak D call: TRBD2 (5 bases). Germline V lookup: CDR1 SQVTM, CDR2 ANQGSEA. The CDR3 has 16 residues. V lost 4 bases to trimming and J lost 0 bases, with 19 bases between them. CDR3 loop: CSVGLKLALNSYEQYF. The CDR3 nucleotides are TGCAGCGTTGGGCTTAAGCTAGCCTTAAACTCCTACGAGCAGTACTTC.